This is a list of T cell receptor beta chains from one sample in a study of T cell responses to AZD1222 COVID-19 vaccine. Produced via immunoSEQ multiplex PCR; TCRdb's table is partial and in-frame only. This sample has 120,000 to 150,000 clones, with roughly 88% found just once. This material consisted of peripheral blood, taken 28 days after the second AZD1222 dose. The origin of the receptors is an adult who received the AZD1222 COVID-19 vaccine. Both conserved end residues are trimmed from each CDR3. Each record gives: V gene, J gene, CDR3 protein.

>TRBV19|TRBJ2-6
ASSIKGDFSGANVLT
>TRBV9|TRBJ2-7
ASSDKIGTSGQGSYEQY
>TRBV7-9|TRBJ1-1
ASSIKNTEAF
>TRBV6-5|TRBJ2-2
ASSYGGRGGELF
>TRBV6-5|TRBJ1-2
ASSYRGSWYGYT
>TRBV15|TRBJ1-5
ATSRDEVRGNQPQH
>TRBV5-1|TRBJ2-1
ASTGLFGNEQF
>TRBV5-6|TRBJ1-2
ASSLSLLRDRAY
>TRBV28|TRBJ2-5
ASSLDGGAGGETQY
>TRBV6-5|TRBJ1-3
ASNSAGSGNTIY
>TRBV7-6|TRBJ1-1
ASSTRPGRDEAF
>TRBV2|TRBJ1-2
ASLGDLNNYGYT
>TRBV29-1|TRBJ1-3
SVVLGTGGRTIY
>TRBV5-6|TRBJ1-1
ASSRGASGTEAF
>TRBV27|TRBJ1-5
ASSFEGAGNQPQH
>TRBV9|TRBJ1-2
ASNLDYTMGGAGYGYT
>TRBV5-1|TRBJ1-2
ASSLGDSYGYT
>TRBV4-2|TRBJ2-3
ASSPTGTQRDTQY
>TRBV18|TRBJ1-5
ASSPIYSNQPQH
>TRBV11-2|TRBJ1-2
ASSLDRVGYGYT
>TRBV11-2|TRBJ2-1
ASSPIRGRNEQF
>TRBV6-1|TRBJ1-1
ASSEVLRGSGTEAF
>TRBV27|TRBJ2-5
ASSSPGTSGSKTQY
>TRBV18|TRBJ1-5
ASSPGQTLSNQPQH
>TRBV9|TRBJ2-2
ASSGRRSTGELF
>TRBV19|TRBJ2-4
ASSNSGRDLAKNIQY
>TRBV12-3/TRBV12-4|TRBJ1-5
ASSDYRGQPQH
>TRBV19|TRBJ1-1
ASSRQGLSNTEAF
>TRBV5-1|TRBJ1-3
ASSPEVSGTIY
>TRBV7-9|TRBJ1-3
ASSPAYRASGNTIY
>TRBV12-3/TRBV12-4|TRBJ1-1
ASSLKGTEAF
>TRBV5-5|TRBJ1-2
ASSFTPNYGYT
>TRBV5-6|TRBJ2-7
ASSLGWGQGASYEQY
>TRBV18|TRBJ2-6
ASSPSGANVLT
>TRBV5-1|TRBJ1-1
ASSLGGRVNTEAF
>TRBV28|TRBJ2-5
ASSSLAGALGGGPETQY
>TRBV6-6|TRBJ1-3
ASSYADGNTIY
>TRBV5-6|TRBJ2-7
ASSLPGGLPYEQY
>TRBV15|TRBJ1-3
ATSRGLDRGRSGNTIY
>TRBV19|TRBJ2-1
ASSIVSRSNEQF
>TRBV5-1|TRBJ2-7
ASRLDLRGPFGLEQY
>TRBV5-1|TRBJ2-1
ASSPLPQEEQF
>TRBV4-2|TRBJ2-3
ASSHGGLAGPTDTQY
>TRBV5-8|TRBJ2-3
ASSLGAATDTQY
>TRBV14|TRBJ1-1
ASSQDGLTEAF
>TRBV28|TRBJ1-3
ASSLGPGNTIY
>TRBV19|TRBJ2-3
ASSARTGTQY
>TRBV5-1|TRBJ2-1
ASSSAEGGAPSSYNEQF
>TRBV27|TRBJ2-2
ASTLDQGAANTGELF
>TRBV4-2|TRBJ1-1
ASSVSGTENTEAF
>TRBV14|TRBJ1-1
ASSQWAISMNTEAF
>TRBV6-5|TRBJ1-2
ASSDPGQGVYGYT
>TRBV5-1|TRBJ1-1
ASSLGGVGTEAF
>TRBV6-2/TRBV6-3|TRBJ1-1
ASSSQAFNTEAF